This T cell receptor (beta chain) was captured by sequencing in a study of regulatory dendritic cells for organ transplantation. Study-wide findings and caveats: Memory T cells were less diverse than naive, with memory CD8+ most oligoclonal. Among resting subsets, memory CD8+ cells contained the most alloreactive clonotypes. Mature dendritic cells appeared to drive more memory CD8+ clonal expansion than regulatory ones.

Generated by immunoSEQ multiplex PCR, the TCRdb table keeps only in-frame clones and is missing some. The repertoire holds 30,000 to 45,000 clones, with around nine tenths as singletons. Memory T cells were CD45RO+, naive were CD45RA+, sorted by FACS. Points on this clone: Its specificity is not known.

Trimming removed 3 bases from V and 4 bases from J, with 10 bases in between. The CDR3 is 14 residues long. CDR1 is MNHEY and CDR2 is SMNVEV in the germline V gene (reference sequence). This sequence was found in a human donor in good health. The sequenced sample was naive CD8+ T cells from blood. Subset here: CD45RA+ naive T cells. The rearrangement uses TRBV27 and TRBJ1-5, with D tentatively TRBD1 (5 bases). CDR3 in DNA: TGTGCCAGCAGTTTTGTGGGGGGTAATCAGCCCCAGCATTTT. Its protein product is CASSFVGGNQPQHF.